This TCR beta chain was recovered during a study of Graves' ophthalmopathy and Graves' hyperthyroidism (dated by TCRdb to the late 2010s). General notes on the study: Peripheral blood samples were taken at the time of initial diagnosis, before any treatment was given. To tell Graves' ophthalmopathy apart from Graves' hyperthyroidism, and to predict which patients would progress to ophthalmopathy, the study relied on TCR beta repertoire signatures. In total, under 150 blood samples were TCR-sequenced: fewer than 50 ophthalmopathy, about 75 hyperthyroidism and roughly 17 hyperthyroidism-to-ophthalmopathy patients. A discovery set of 90 to 100 patients (around 40 ophthalmopathy, 55 to 60 stable hyperthyroidism) was enrolled to explore V-J signatures distinguishing ophthalmopathy from hyperthyroidism. An independent validation cohort comprised around 19 hyperthyroidism patients and over 15 patients who later progressed from hyperthyroidism to ophthalmopathy. In five or six hyperthyroidism patients, T-cell repertoires of thyroid tissue and blood were compared. After sampling, hyperthyroidism patients received methimazole starting at 30 mg daily, and ophthalmopathy patients received high-dose intravenous methylprednisolone. On the study overall, not on this receptor specifically: The 13-signature model separated ophthalmopathy from stable hyperthyroidism with about 86% sensitivity and 81% to 82% specificity in cross-validation, and 80%/75% in the test set. Sample size was not statistically predetermined, and group allocation was not concealed from the investigators. In validation, the model predicted ophthalmopathy progression with more than 70% sensitivity and around 72% specificity; fewer than 15 predicted patients were CT-confirmed with GO in a median of approximately 6.2 months. Most of the expanded thyroid clonotypes with a frequency above 0.001 were also detected in blood, and it was suggested that the thyroid immune response may be reflected by blood repertoires.

Of note for this clonotype: It lacks a known antigen. Qualities for individual bases were not recorded, and no much larger clone is one base off.

The ophthalmopathy patients had moderately to severely active disease, with a Clinical Activity Score of 3 or higher, a NOSPECS grade of 4 or higher, and a disease duration of less than 3 months. Patients with other autoimmune diseases, uncontrolled infections, pregnancy or lactation were excluded from the study. Diagnosis relied on clinical symptoms, serum thyroxine, TRAb, thyroid ultrasound and orbital computed tomography. Using Ficoll-Paque density gradient centrifugation, PBMCs were isolated from 9 to 10 ml of fresh peripheral blood. Total RNA was extracted with Trizol reagent and quality-checked on an Agilent 2100 Bioanalyzer. The CDR3 runs 14 amino acids, cysteine and phenylalanine included. Just CDR3 DNA is preserved here, 42 bases in frame from base 1. CDR1 and CDR2 are read off the germline V gene as ENHRY and SYGVKD. Trimming removed 3 bases from V and 7 bases from J; the gene matches leave 3 bases unexplained.

TCR beta CDR3 regions were amplified from RNA transcripts for repertoire sequencing. The first round of RT-PCR was done with HTBI primers and the Qiagen OneStep RT-PCR kit, and was followed by a second round of multiplex PCR, then size selection and purification. Sequencing of the libraries was carried out on an Illumina HiSeq2000 in paired-end mode with 100 bp reads. The paper's processing steps were these. SOAPnuke was used to process the reads, removing any read that contained adapters or uncalled bases, had a mean Phred below 15, or lacked an exact match to the constant primer or identifier. High-quality paired reads were merged with COPE v1.2.5. Each unique nucleotide sequence was treated as a clonotype, and MiTCR v1.1 was used to align the clonotypes to the IMGT TRB V, D and J references. The analysis was limited to V-J combinations with a frequency above 0.0001, which together covered just over 98% of the repertoires. A TCR clonal expansion and chaos score per V-J combination was defined as the ratio of F50 clonal expansion to chaos observed in the TCRdist matrix. Welch's t-statistics and random forest were used to narrow the features down to around 12 V-J combinations, which were then fed into a naive Bayes classifier. Thyroid-blood repertoire similarity was quantified with the Morisita-Horn index. TCRdb reanalyzed the raw reads on its own, using fastp at Q25 for trimming and MiXCR for clone calling, and kept in-frame beta chains. Rows with one shared CDR3 protein collapse into an entry with the most common genes and DNA. In this record, the V and J calls reflect TCRdb's handling and not the investigators' own analysis. The sample data list about 660,000 distinct CDR3 sequences, and roughly 41% of these were observed just once. Under 3.5% of the sample is held by the ten biggest clonotypes.

Sequencing was carried out using peripheral blood. This clonotype originated in an adult man with Graves' ophthalmopathy. Recombination connected TRBV10-3 to TRBJ1-5, and 10 junction bases match TRBD1. The nucleotide sequence reads as follows: TGTGCCATCAGTGAAGGACAGGGGGGCCAGCCCCAGCATTTT. Translated, this gives CAISEGQGGQPQHF.